This TCR beta chain originates from a study of cytomegalovirus exposure and HLA in healthy donors. Study findings and constraints: Rare TCR sequences dominated, though some public TCRs recurred in many donors. The TCR clusters that emerged in the first cohort tended, a later analysis found, to co-occur in the approximately 130 validation repertoires.

The germline CDR1 and CDR2 sequences are SGHDT and YYEEEE. V was cut by 4 bases and J by 0 bases, with 11 bases left in between. The CDR3 length is 15 residues. Clones were read by immunoSEQ multiplex PCR, and TCRdb kept only the in-frame ones, dropping some. In the table there are 150,000 to 200,000 clones, over 80% of which are singletons. Remarks on this clone: No antigen is known for it.

This TCR came from a young man in good health and CMV-seropositive. The rearrangement joins TRBV5-6 to TRBJ1-3; D is undetermined. The sequencing sample was made of PBMCs. In nucleotides, the CDR3 is TGTGCCAGCAGCAGGGCGGGTTCCTCTGGAAACACCATATATTTT. Protein: CASSRAGSSGNTIYF. The entire variable domain, with the rest obtained from reference TRBV5-6 and TRBJ1-3, is as follows: DAGVTQSPTHLIKTRGQQVTLRCSPKSGHDTVSWYQQALGQGPQFIFQYYEEEERQRGNFPDRFSGHQFPNYSSELNVNALLLGDSALYLCASSRAGSSGNTIYFGEGSWLTVV.